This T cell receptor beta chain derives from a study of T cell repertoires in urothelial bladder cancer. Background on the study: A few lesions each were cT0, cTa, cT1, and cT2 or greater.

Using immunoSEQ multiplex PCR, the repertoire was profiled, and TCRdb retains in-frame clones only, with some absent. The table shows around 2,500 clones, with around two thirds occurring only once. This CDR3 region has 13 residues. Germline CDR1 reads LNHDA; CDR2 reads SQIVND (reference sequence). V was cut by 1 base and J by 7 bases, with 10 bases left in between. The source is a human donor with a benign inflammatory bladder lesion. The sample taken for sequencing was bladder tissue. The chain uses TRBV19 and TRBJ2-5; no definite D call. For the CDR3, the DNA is TGTGCCAGTAGTATAGCCCTGGGGTGGACCCAGTACTTC. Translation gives CASSIALGWTQYF.